Presented here are 21 T cell receptor beta chains from one specimen sequenced in a study of T cell responses to AZD1222 COVID-19 vaccine. TCRdb keeps only in-frame clones here, not all; method: immunoSEQ multiplex PCR. The sample consists of 200,000 or so clones, approximately 92% of them appearing once. This material consisted of peripheral blood, taken on day 0 of AZD1222 vaccination. The receptors come from an adult in good health.

The chain combines TRBV6-2 or TRBV6-3 with TRBJ1-1, with D unresolved. Per the germline V gene, CDR1 is MNHEY and CDR2 is SVGEGT. With 6 bases removed from V and 0 bases from J, the gap between germline ends came to 23 bases. The CDR3 is 18 residues long. The CDR3 loop is CASSQTAIRGAMNTEAFF. CDR3 in DNA: TGTGCCAGCAGCCAAACGGCAATCCGGGGAGCCATGAACACTGAAGCTTTCTTT.

The chain recombines TRBV15 with TRBJ1-3; weak D call: TRBD1 (5 bases). The CDR3 totals 16 residues. Trimming left V 2 bases short and J 0 bases short, with 11 bases between. The germline CDR1 and CDR2 sequences are LNHNV and YYDKDF (reference sequence). CDR3 DNA: TGTGCCACCAGCAGACAAGGGGTACTCTCTGGAAACACCATATATTTT. Translating gives CATSRQGVLSGNTIYF.

V gene TRBV5-1 combines with J gene TRBJ1-1; D not resolved. Looked up from germline, CDR1 is SGHRS and CDR2 is YFSETQ. With 1 base removed from V and 6 bases from J, the gap between germline ends came to 13 bases. CDR3 length equals 14 residues. The CDR3 spells CASSLLDGPPEAFF. The CDR3 DNA reads TGCGCCAGCAGCTTGTTGGACGGCCCCCCTGAAGCTTTCTTT.

This clone was detected only once. V is TRBV7-8 and J is TRBJ1-1; perhaps TRBD1 as D (6 bases). Germline V lookup: CDR1 SGHVS, CDR2 FQNEAQ. The CDR3 has 13 residues. V lost 4 bases and J 4 bases, leaving 10 bases between the germline ends. In DNA form, the CDR3 reads TGTGCCAGCAGCTCAACAGGGCGCACTGAAGCTTTCTTT. Translated: CASSSTGRTEAFF.

The chain uses TRBV29-1 and TRBJ2-7, with TRBD1 identical over 9 bases. V shed 0 bases and J 4 bases; nucleotides not matched to a gene: 10. CDR1 is SQVTM, CDR2 ANQGSEA, per germline. The CDR3 length is 16 residues. The CDR3 reads CSVEDWPGQGAYEQYF. The CDR3 nucleotides are TGCAGCGTTGAAGATTGGCCGGGACAGGGTGCATACGAGCAGTACTTC.

This clone was recorded once. The chain joins TRBV2 to TRBJ1-3; the D gene is possibly TRBD1 (6 bases). CDR1 SNHLY and CDR2 FYNNEI come from the germline V gene. V was clipped by 7 bases and J by 4 bases, with 11 bases between them. The CDR3 spans 13 residues. CDR3 in DNA: TGTGCCAGCATCCTGGACAGCGGAAACACCATATATTTT. Amino acids: CASILDSGNTIYF.

The chain carries TRBV6-4 and TRBJ2-1; 7 bases are shared with TRBD2. The CDR3 has 15 residues. The J segment lost 3 bases and the V segment lost 8 bases, leaving 10 bases of the junction unmatched. Germline loops: CDR1 MRHNA, CDR2 SNTAGT. CDR3 DNA sequence: TGTGCCAGCTCCCAGACTAGCCTCTACTACAATGAGCAGTTCTTC. It specifies CASSQTSLYYNEQFF.

This rearrangement joins TRBV30 to TRBJ1-2; 9 bases are shared with TRBD1. This CDR3 is 13 amino acids long. Per germline, CDR1 GTSNPN and CDR2 SVGIG (reference sequence). With V trimmed by 0 bases and J by 7 bases, 3 bases remained unmatched. CDR3 coding DNA: TGTGCCTGGAGTGTGGGGACAGGGACTGGCTACACCTTC. Translation: CAWSVGTGTGYTF.

The CDR3 DNA reads as TGTGCCACCGCGCCGGGGCCAGGGAATTCACCCCTCCACTTT. Its protein product is CATAPGPGNSPLHF. The chain uses TRBV2 and TRBJ1-6, with D tentatively TRBD1 (5 bases). Trimming cost V 10 bases and J 7 bases, with 17 bases left between them. The length of the CDR3 is 14 residues. Germline values: CDR1 SNHLY, CDR2 FYNNEI.

This clone was seen a single time. The chain recombines TRBV7-9 with TRBJ1-5; TRBD1 might be the D (6 bases). Germline V lookup: CDR1 SEHNR, CDR2 FQNEAQ (reference sequence). The CDR3 length is 13 residues. Trimming pared 5 bases from V and 9 bases from J, leaving 14 bases between. CDR3 amino acids: CASSPATGWPQHF. CDR3 sequence (DNA): TGTGCCAGCAGCCCCGCGACAGGCTGGCCCCAGCATTTT.

The chain recombines TRBV7-3 with TRBJ2-6; 8 bases align to TRBD1. This CDR3 spans 15 amino acids. Trimming at V came to 5 bases and at J to 2 bases, leaving 2 bases not matched to a gene. Germline V gene sequence: CDR1 SGHTA, CDR2 FQGTGA. CDR3 protein: CASSQQGAGANVLTF. The CDR3 nucleotides are TGTGCCAGCAGCCAACAGGGGGCTGGGGCCAACGTCCTGACTTTC.

V is TRBV7-9 and J is TRBJ1-2, with D possibly being TRBD1 (6 bases). CDR3 length: 14 residues. The V and J ends lost 4 bases and 4 bases respectively, with 13 bases between them. CDR1 and CDR2 (germline): SEHNR, FQNEAQ (reference sequence). The CDR3 loop reads CASSSSGARYGYTF. The CDR3 bases are TGTGCCAGCAGCTCATCGGGGGCTCGCTATGGCTACACCTTC.

The chain employs TRBV5-1 and TRBJ1-5; TRBD1 aligns across 8 bases. Germline loops: CDR1 SGHRS, CDR2 YFSETQ. The CDR3 length is 14 residues. Trimming removed 4 bases from V and 7 bases from J; junction bases left unmatched: 7. Here the CDR3 DNA reads TGCGCCAGCAGCACAGGACAGGGCTTACAGCCCCAGCATTTT. It translates to CASSTGQGLQPQHF. The entire variable domain, with the rest obtained from reference TRBV5-1 and TRBJ1-5, is as follows: KAGVTQTPRYLIKTRGQQVTLSCSPISGHRSVSWYQQTPGQGLQFLFEYFSETQRNKGNFPGRFSGRQFSNSRSEMNVSTLELGDSALYLCASSTGQGLQPQHFGDGTRLSIL.

This clone has just one count. V gene TRBV19 combines with J gene TRBJ2-7; either TRBD1 or TRBD2 may supply D (5 bases each). CDR1 and CDR2 from the germline V gene are LNHDA and SQIVND (reference sequence). The CDR3 runs 16 residues. Deletions cut 3 bases from V and 1 base from J, with 16 bases between. The CDR3 DNA is TGTGCCAGTAGTATTCTAGGGACGGAGTTTTCCTACGAGCAGTACTTC. Protein product: CASSILGTEFSYEQYF. Drawing the rest from reference TRBV19 and TRBJ2-7, the complete variable domain is DGGITQSPKYLFRKEGQNVTLSCEQNLNHDAMYWYRQDPGQGLRLIYYSQIVNDFQKGDIAEGYSVSREKKESFPLTVTSAQKNPTAFYLCASSILGTEFSYEQYFGPGTRLTVT.

The V and J genes are TRBV4-3 and TRBJ1-3; no reliable D call. CDR3 length: 13 residues. Trimming removed 0 bases at V and 0 bases at J, with 0 bases between. CDR1 is LGHNA and CDR2 is YSLEER in the germline V gene. The chain's CDR3 is CASSQDSGNTIYF. Here the CDR3 DNA reads TGCGCCAGCAGCCAAGACTCTGGAAACACCATATATTTT.

The genes are TRBV3-1 (or the pseudogene TRBV3-2) and TRBJ2-1, with TRBD2 matching over 15 bases. After removal of 5 bases from V and 6 bases from J, the junction contained 2 bases not matched to a gene. The CDR3 has 15 amino acids. Germline assignment: CDR1 LGHDT and CDR2 YNNKEL (reference sequence). CDR3 amino acids: CASSGLAGGRNEQFF. CDR3 nucleotide sequence: TGTGCCAGCAGCGGACTAGCGGGGGGGCGCAATGAGCAGTTCTTC.

The chain has TRBV30 and TRBJ2-3; possible D gene TRBD2, 6 bases. V lost 0 bases to trimming and J lost 1 base, with 14 bases between them. The CDR3 consists of 16 residues. The germline gives CDR1 GTSNPN, CDR2 SVGIG (reference sequence). CDR3 residues: CAWSVGSGGGTDTQYF. For the CDR3, the DNA is TGTGCCTGGAGTGTAGGGTCCGGGGGAGGCACAGATACGCAGTATTTT.

The chain couples TRBV12-3 or TRBV12-4 to TRBJ1-1; 8 bases are a match to TRBD1. This CDR3 spans 13 amino acids. V was pared by 7 bases and J by 5 bases, with 6 bases of the junction left unmatched. CDR3 region: CASTQGANTEAFF. The CDR3 DNA sequence: TGTGCCAGCACTCAGGGGGCGAATACTGAAGCTTTCTTT.

There are a few counts of this clone. J is TRBJ1-2 and V is TRBV24-1; D not certain. V lost 2 bases and J 4 bases, leaving 10 bases between the germline ends. Germline CDR1 and CDR2: KGHDR and SFDVKD. The CDR3 loop spans 14 amino acids. The CDR3 region has the DNA TGTGCCACCAGTGATTCGACACGGGGCTATGGCTACACCTTC. It is translated as CATSDSTRGYGYTF.

This chain joins TRBV6-1 and TRBJ1-5, with D possibly matching TRBD1 (5 bases). The V end lost 0 bases, the J end lost 5 bases, and 11 bases lay between the germline ends. The CDR3 spans 15 residues. Per the germline V gene, CDR1 is MNHNS and CDR2 is SASEGT. This CDR3 is CASSEAQGRHQPQHF. The CDR3, as DNA: TGTGCCAGCAGTGAAGCCCAGGGCCGTCATCAGCCCCAGCATTTT.

This sequence joins TRBV7-2 and TRBJ2-1; the match to TRBD1 covers 7 bases. The trim removed 4 bases at V and 9 bases at J, leaving 12 bases unmatched. The germline V gene encodes CDR1 SGHTA and CDR2 FQGNSA. There are 15 residues in the CDR3. The CDR3 nucleotides read TGTGCCAGCAGCTGGAGGACAGGCAGTGAAGGTGAGCAGTTCTTC. This gives the protein CASSWRTGSEGEQFF.